These T cell receptor beta chains were read from a single sample in a study of CD8+ T cells in alopecia areata. The method was immunoSEQ multiplex PCR; TCRdb's version includes in-frame clones alone and lacks a portion of them. The table records thousands of clones, 64% of them present only once. This specimen was skin, taken at week 0. Source of these receptors: a human donor with alopecia areata. The CDR3 runs from the conserved cysteine through the conserved F or W. The D gene is left open where the match is weak. Part of the rows lack a size; the others show once, few, many or a class for expanded clones.

d_call | j_call | v_call | clone_size | cdr3_aa | cdr3_nt
. | TRBJ1-2 | TRBV27 | . | CASSSDLGNYGYTF | TGTGCCAGCAGTTCAGACCTGGGGAACTATGGCTACACCTTC
. | TRBJ2-7 | TRBV19 | few | CASSTAGSTAYEQYF | TGTGCCAGTAGTACGGCGGGATCCACAGCTTACGAGCAGTACTTC
TRBD2 | TRBJ2-1 | TRBV6-6 | . | CASRPTRGGPRNEQFF | TGTGCCAGCAGGCCGACCCGGGGGGGCCCCCGGAATGAGCAGTTCTTC
. | TRBJ1-2 | TRBV5-1 | . | CASSLARSRSLGLHYGYTF | TGCGCCAGCAGCTTGGCCAGGAGCCGCTCTCTTGGACTGCACTATGGCTACACCTTC
TRBD1 | TRBJ2-2 | TRBV14 | . | CASSRDRGHGTGELFF | TGTGCCAGCAGCCGAGACAGGGGGCATGGCACCGGGGAGCTGTTTTTT
. | TRBJ1-2 | TRBV10-3 | . | CAISESDWFYGYTF | TGTGCCATCAGTGAGTCCGACTGGTTCTATGGCTACACCTTC
. | TRBJ1-1 | TRBV9 | . | CASSVTGRADTEAFF | TGTGCCAGCAGCGTCACAGGGAGGGCCGACACTGAAGCTTTCTTT
. | TRBJ2-7 | TRBV19 | . | CASSILHVSEQYF | TGTGCCAGTAGTATCCTCCACGTGAGCGAGCAGTACTTC
. | TRBJ1-1 | TRBV5-5 | . | CASSGVGGTEAFF | TGTGCCAGCAGCGGTGTGGGGGGTACTGAAGCTTTCTTT
. | TRBJ2-5 | TRBV6-1 | . | CASSDPSVEETQYF | TGTGCCAGCAGTGACCCTAGCGTTGAAGAGACCCAGTACTTC
. | TRBJ2-1 | TRBV4-2 | . | CASSQARGPNEQFF | TGTGCCAGCAGCCAAGCACGAGGGCCCAATGAGCAGTTCTTC
. | TRBJ2-1 | TRBV11-2 | . | CASSLGGGNEQFF | TGTGCCAGCAGCTTAGGAGGGGGCAATGAGCAGTTCTTC
. | TRBJ2-1 | TRBV30 | once | CAWSGGKGSYNEQFF | TGTGCCTGGAGTGGGGGGAAGGGCTCCTACAATGAGCAGTTCTTC
. | TRBJ1-2 | TRBV27 | . | CASSLRRESYGYTF | TGTGCCAGCAGTCTCCGTCGAGAGAGCTATGGCTACACCTTC
. | TRBJ2-7 | TRBV10-3 | . | CAISESRQSSYEQYF | TGTGCCATCAGTGAGTCGCGACAGTCCTCCTACGAGCAGTACTTC
TRBD2 | TRBJ2-2 | TRBV5-6 | once | CASSLGGRQTGELFF | TGTGCCAGCAGCCTTGGCGGGAGGCAAACCGGGGAGCTGTTTTTT
. | TRBJ2-6 | TRBV2 | . | CASGSGQPGANVLTF | TGTGCCAGCGGCTCGGGTCAGCCTGGGGCCAACGTCCTGACTTTC
. | TRBJ2-7 | TRBV18 | . | CASSPTNLGYEQYF | TGTGCCAGCTCACCAACGAACCTAGGGTACGAGCAGTACTTC
. | TRBJ2-5 | TRBV5-1 | . | CASSFLLGEETQYF | TGCGCCAGCAGCTTTTTACTAGGGGAAGAGACCCAGTACTTC
. | TRBJ2-3 | TRBV5-1 | . | CASDTSGTSTDTQYF | TGCGCCAGCGACACTTCCGGCACTAGCACAGATACGCAGTATTTT
TRBD1 | TRBJ2-3 | TRBV2 | . | CASSRQGAGQYF | TGTGCCAGCAGTCGACAGGGGGCAGGGCAGTATTTT
TRBD1 | TRBJ2-1 | TRBV19 | . | CASSIAVWDRGYDEQFF | TGTGCCAGTAGTATTGCAGTCTGGGACAGGGGGTATGATGAGCAGTTCTTC
TRBD2 | TRBJ2-3 | TRBV5-1 | . | CASSLSSGGLSDTQYF | TGCGCCAGCAGCTTGAGCAGCGGGGGGCTCTCAGATACGCAGTATTTT
. | TRBJ1-6 | TRBV5-1 | . | CASTWDGPSPLHF | TGCGCCAGTACCTGGGACGGTCCCTCACCCCTCCACTTT
. | TRBJ2-3 | TRBV7-3 | . | CASSLMSITTDTQYF | TGTGCCAGCAGCTTAATGTCTATTACCACAGATACGCAGTATTTT
. | TRBJ2-7 | TRBV6-6 | . | CASSFRGSEQYF | TGTGCCAGCAGTTTTCGAGGCAGCGAGCAGTACTTC
. | TRBJ2-1 | TRBV6-5 | . | CASSRGIYIVEQFF | TGTGCCAGCAGTCGCGGGATATACATCGTTGAGCAGTTCTTC
TRBD1 | TRBJ1-4 | TRBV10-3 | once | CAISEPGGGVEKLFF | TGTGCCATCAGTGAGCCAGGGGGCGGGGTAGAAAAACTGTTTTTT
TRBD1 | TRBJ2-2 | TRBV7-3 | . | CASRLGTGDTGELFF | TGTGCCAGCAGGCTCGGGACAGGGGACACCGGGGAGCTGTTTTTT
TRBD1 | TRBJ1-6 | TRBV5-1 | . | CASSYWSRDRSSYNSPLHF | TGCGCCAGCAGCTATTGGTCCCGGGACAGGAGCTCCTATAATTCACCCCTCCACTTT
. | TRBJ1-6 | TRBV11-2 | . | CASSPVPASPLHF | TGTGCCAGCAGCCCGGTCCCGGCTTCACCCCTCCACTTT
TRBD2 | TRBJ2-3 | TRBV5-1 | . | CASSKLPGLAGGTGTDTQYF | TGCGCCAGCAGCAAACTTCCGGGACTAGCGGGAGGTACGGGGACAGATACGCAGTATTTT
. | TRBJ1-2 | TRBV19 | . | CASSIRHSYGYTF | TGTGCCAGTAGTATTCGACATTCGTATGGCTACACCTTC
. | TRBJ2-7 | TRBV4-1 | few | CASSQKDTPKNSYEQYF | TGCGCCAGCAGCCAAAAGGACACACCAAAAAATTCCTACGAGCAGTACTTC
. | TRBJ1-2 | TRBV5-3 | . | CASSLALTGVYGYTF | TGTGCCAGCAGCTTGGCCCTAACGGGGGTTTATGGCTACACCTTC
. | TRBJ1-6 | TRBV7-9 | . | CASSWGTGQNSPLHF | TGTGCCAGCAGCTGGGGCACGGGCCAAAATTCACCCCTCCACTTT
TRBD1 | TRBJ2-7 | TRBV19 | . | CASSISGQGTYEQYF | TGTGCCAGTAGTATATCGGGACAGGGAACCTACGAGCAGTACTTC
. | TRBJ2-3 | TRBV10-3 | . | CAIKELGEGTDTQYF | TGTGCCATCAAGGAGTTAGGGGAGGGCACAGATACGCAGTATTTT
TRBD1 | TRBJ2-7 | TRBV10-3 | . | CAISESGDRRGYEQYF | TGTGCCATCAGTGAGTCCGGGGACAGGAGGGGCTACGAGCAGTACTTC
TRBD2 | TRBJ2-7 | TRBV5-6 | few | CASSLVGASGYEQYF | TGTGCCAGCAGCTTGGTAGGGGCTAGCGGCTACGAGCAGTACTTC
. | TRBJ1-3 | TRBV4-3 | few | CASSQDPGDSGNTIYF | TGCGCCAGCAGCCAAGATCCGGGAGACTCTGGAAACACCATATATTTT
TRBD2 | TRBJ2-5 | TRBV18 | . | CASSPRLAAQETQYF | TGTGCCAGCTCACCCCGACTAGCGGCTCAAGAGACCCAGTACTTC
. | TRBJ2-7 | TRBV18 | few | CASSPEGYEQYF | TGTGCCAGCTCACCGGAGGGGTACGAGCAGTACTTC
. | TRBJ1-6 | TRBV6-5 | . | CASSYNRDPYNSPLHF | TGTGCCAGCAGTTACAACCGGGATCCCTATAATTCACCCCTCCACTTT
. | TRBJ1-3 | TRBV4-1 | . | CASSQWGGSGNTIYF | TGCGCCAGCAGCCAGTGGGGAGGCTCTGGAAACACCATATATTTT